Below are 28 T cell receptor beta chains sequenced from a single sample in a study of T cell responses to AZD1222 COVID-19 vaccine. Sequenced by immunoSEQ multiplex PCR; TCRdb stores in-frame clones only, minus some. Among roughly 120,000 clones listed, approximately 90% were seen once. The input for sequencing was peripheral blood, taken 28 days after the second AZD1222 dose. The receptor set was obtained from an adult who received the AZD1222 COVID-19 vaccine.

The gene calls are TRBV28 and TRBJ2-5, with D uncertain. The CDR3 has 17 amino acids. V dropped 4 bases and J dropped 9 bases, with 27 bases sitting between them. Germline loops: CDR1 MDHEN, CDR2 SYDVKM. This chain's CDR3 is CASSSSDRAPAWRAQYF. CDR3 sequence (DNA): TGTGCCAGCAGTTCAAGTGACCGGGCCCCGGCTTGGCGAGCCCAGTACTTC.

The CDR3 DNA reads as TGCGCCAGCAGCTTGTATGGCTCGAGCTACAATGAGCAGTTCTTC. It encodes CASSLYGSSYNEQFF. V is TRBV5-1 and J is TRBJ2-1; no clear D gene. V lost 1 base and J 3 bases, leaving 11 bases between the germline ends. The germline V gene encodes CDR1 SGHRS and CDR2 YFSETQ. The CDR3 spans 15 residues.

CDR3 bases: TGTGCCAGCAGCCAAGCGGACGCCTACAATCAGCCCCAGCATTTT. Residues: CASSQADAYNQPQHF. The chain employs TRBV3-1 (or the pseudogene TRBV3-2) and TRBJ1-5; D remains unclear. V was trimmed by 1 base and J by 3 bases, leaving 10 bases between them. This CDR3 is 15 amino acids long. Germline V gene sequence: CDR1 LGHDT, CDR2 YNNKEL (reference sequence).

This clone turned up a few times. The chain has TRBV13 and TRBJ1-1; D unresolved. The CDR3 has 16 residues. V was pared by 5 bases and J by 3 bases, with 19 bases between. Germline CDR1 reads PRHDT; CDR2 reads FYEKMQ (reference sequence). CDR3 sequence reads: CASSAPPGEKDTEAFF. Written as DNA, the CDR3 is TGTGCCAGCAGCGCCCCTCCGGGTGAGAAGGACACTGAAGCTTTCTTT. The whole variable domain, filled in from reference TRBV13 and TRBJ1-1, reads AAGVIQSPRHLIKEKRETATLKCYPIPRHDTVYWYQQGPGQDPQFLISFYEKMQSDKGSIPDRFSAQQFSDYHSELNMSSLELGDSALYFCASSAPPGEKDTEAFFGQGTRLTVV.

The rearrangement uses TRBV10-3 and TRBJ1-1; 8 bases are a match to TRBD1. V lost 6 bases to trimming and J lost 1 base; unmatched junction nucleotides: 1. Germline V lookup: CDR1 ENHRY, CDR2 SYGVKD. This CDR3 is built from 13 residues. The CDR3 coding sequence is TGTGCCATCAGGGACAGGGCGAACACTGAAGCTTTCTTT. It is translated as CAIRDRANTEAFF.

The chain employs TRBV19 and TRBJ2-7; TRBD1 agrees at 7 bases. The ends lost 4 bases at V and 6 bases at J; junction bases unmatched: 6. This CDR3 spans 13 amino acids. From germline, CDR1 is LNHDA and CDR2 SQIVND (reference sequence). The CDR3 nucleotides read TGTGCCAGTAGTAGGAAGGGGGCAGGCGAGCAGTACTTC. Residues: CASSRKGAGEQYF.

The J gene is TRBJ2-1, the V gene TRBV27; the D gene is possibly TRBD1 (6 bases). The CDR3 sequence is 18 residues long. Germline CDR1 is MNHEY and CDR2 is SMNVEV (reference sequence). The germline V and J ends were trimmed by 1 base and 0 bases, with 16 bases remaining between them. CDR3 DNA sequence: TGTGCCAGCAGTTTATTTACTCCGACAGGTAGCTCCTACAATGAGCAGTTCTTC. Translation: CASSLFTPTGSSYNEQFF.

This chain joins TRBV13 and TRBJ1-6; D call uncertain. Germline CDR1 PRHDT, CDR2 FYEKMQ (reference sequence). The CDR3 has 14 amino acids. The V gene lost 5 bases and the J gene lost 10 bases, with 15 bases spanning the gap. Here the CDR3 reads CASSDRTQKSPLHF. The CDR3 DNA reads TGTGCCAGCAGCGACCGGACCCAAAAGTCACCCCTCCACTTT. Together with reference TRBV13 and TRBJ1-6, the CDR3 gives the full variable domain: AAGVIQSPRHLIKEKRETATLKCYPIPRHDTVYWYQQGPGQDPQFLISFYEKMQSDKGSIPDRFSAQQFSDYHSELNMSSLELGDSALYFCASSDRTQKSPLHFGNGTRLTVT.

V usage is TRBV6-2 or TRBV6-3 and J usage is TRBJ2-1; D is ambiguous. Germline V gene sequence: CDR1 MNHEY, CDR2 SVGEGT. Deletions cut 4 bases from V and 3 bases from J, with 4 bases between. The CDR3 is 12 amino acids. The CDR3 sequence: CASSSVYNEQFF. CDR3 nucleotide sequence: TGTGCCAGCAGTTCGGTCTACAATGAGCAGTTCTTC.

The CDR3 is CASSLASGGAGRKTQYF. DNA for the CDR3: TGTGCCAGCAGCTTGGCTAGCGGGGGGGCAGGTCGAAAGACCCAGTACTTC. The chain uses TRBV5-4 and TRBJ2-5; 12 positions agree with TRBD2. The CDR3 runs 17 residues. V trimming: 0 bases; J trimming: 6 bases; junction bases outside the gene matches: 9. Germline CDR1 is SGHNT and CDR2 is YYREEE (reference sequence).

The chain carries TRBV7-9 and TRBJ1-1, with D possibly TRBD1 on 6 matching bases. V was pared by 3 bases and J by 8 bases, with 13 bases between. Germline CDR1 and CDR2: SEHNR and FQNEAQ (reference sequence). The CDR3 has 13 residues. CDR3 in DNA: TGTGCCAGCAGCTTTGGAGGGACACCAGAAGCTTTCTTT. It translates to CASSFGGTPEAFF.

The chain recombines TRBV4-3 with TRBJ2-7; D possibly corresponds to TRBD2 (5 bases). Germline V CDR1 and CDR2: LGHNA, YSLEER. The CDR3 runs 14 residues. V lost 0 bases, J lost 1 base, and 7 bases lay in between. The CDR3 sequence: CASSQDRGSYEQYF. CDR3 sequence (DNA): TGCGCCAGCAGCCAAGATCGGGGATCCTACGAGCAGTACTTC.

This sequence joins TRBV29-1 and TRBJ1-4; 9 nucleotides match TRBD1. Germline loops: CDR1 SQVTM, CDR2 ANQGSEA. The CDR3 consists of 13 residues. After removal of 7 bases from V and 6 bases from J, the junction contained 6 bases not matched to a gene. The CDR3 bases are TGCAGCGGGATGACAGGGGGATATGAAAAACTGTTTTTT. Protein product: CSGMTGGYEKLFF.

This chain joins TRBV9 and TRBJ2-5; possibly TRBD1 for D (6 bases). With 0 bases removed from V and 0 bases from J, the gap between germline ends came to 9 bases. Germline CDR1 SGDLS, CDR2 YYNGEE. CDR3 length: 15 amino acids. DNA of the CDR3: TGTGCCAGCAGCGTAGGGGGGCCCAACCAAGAGACCCAGTACTTC. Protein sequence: CASSVGGPNQETQYF.

The CDR3 nucleotides are TGTGCCAGCAGCTTAATGCAGGGCTACGAGCAGTACTTC. Translating gives CASSLMQGYEQYF. The V call is TRBV7-3, the J call TRBJ2-7; TRBD1 is a possible D gene (5 bases). Germline values: CDR1 SGHTA, CDR2 FQGTGA. V was clipped by 1 base and J by 3 bases, with 7 bases between them. The CDR3 length is 13 residues.

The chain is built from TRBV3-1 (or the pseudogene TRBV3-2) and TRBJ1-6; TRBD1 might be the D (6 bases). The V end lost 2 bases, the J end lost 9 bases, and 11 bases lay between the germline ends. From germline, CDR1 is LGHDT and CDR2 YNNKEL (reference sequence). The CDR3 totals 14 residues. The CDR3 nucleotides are TGTGCCAGCAGCCAAACAGGGAGTTCTTCACCCCTCCACTTT. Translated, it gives CASSQTGSSSPLHF.

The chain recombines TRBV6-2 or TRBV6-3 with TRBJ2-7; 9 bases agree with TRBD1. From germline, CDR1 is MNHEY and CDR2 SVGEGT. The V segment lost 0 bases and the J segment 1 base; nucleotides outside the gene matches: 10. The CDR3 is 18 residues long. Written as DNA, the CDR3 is TGTGCCAGCAGTTACTCGTGGCGGGACAGGGTTCTTTCCTACGAGCAGTACTTC. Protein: CASSYSWRDRVLSYEQYF.

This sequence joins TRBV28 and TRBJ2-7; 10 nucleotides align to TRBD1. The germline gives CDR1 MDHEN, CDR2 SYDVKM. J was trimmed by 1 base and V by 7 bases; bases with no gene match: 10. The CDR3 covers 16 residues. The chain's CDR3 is CASTGPGQGFSYEQYF. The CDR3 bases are TGTGCCAGCACCGGGCCGGGACAGGGGTTTTCCTACGAGCAGTACTTC.

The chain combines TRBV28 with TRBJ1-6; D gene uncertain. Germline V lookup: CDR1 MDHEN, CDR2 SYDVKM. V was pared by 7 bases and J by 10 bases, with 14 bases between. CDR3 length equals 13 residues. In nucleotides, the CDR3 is TGTGCCAGCATGGAATTACGGGGATCACCCCTCCACTTT. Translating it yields CASMELRGSPLHF.

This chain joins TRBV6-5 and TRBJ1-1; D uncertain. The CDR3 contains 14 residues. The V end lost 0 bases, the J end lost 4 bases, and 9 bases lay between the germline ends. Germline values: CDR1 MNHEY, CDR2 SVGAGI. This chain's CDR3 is CASSYSASGTEAFF. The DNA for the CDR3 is TGTGCCAGCAGTTACTCGGCGAGCGGCACTGAAGCTTTCTTT.

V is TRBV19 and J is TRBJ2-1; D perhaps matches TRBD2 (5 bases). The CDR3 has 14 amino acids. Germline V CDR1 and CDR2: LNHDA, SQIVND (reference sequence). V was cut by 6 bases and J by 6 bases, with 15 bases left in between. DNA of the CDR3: TGTGCCAGTAGACCATACGGGAATGGCAATGAGCAGTTCTTC. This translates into CASRPYGNGNEQFF.

DNA of the CDR3: TGTGCCAGCAGCTCTTCTCGGACTAGCGGGATAAGCACAGATACGCAGTATTTT. Translated, it gives CASSSSRTSGISTDTQYF. The chain combines TRBV11-2 with TRBJ2-3; 12 positions match TRBD2. This CDR3 contains 18 residues. CDR1 and CDR2 from the germline V gene are SGHAT and FQNNGV. V trimming: 4 bases; J trimming: 0 bases; junction bases outside the gene matches: 8.

CDR3 DNA sequence: TGTGCCATCAGGGAGGGGGAGACTAATGAAAAACTGTTTTTT. Translated, it gives CAIREGETNEKLFF. J is TRBJ1-4 and V is TRBV10-3; D is possibly TRBD1 (6 bases). Between the trimmed V and J ends, which lost 6 bases and 2 bases, there was a span of 10 bases. The CDR3 spans 14 residues. The V gene's germline CDR1 is ENHRY and CDR2 SYGVKD.

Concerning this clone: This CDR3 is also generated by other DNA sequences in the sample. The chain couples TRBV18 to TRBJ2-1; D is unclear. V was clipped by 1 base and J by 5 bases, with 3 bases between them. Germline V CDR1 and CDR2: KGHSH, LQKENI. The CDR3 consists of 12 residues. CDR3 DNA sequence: TGTGCCAGCTCACCACGGGACAATGAGCAGTTCTTC. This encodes CASSPRDNEQFF.

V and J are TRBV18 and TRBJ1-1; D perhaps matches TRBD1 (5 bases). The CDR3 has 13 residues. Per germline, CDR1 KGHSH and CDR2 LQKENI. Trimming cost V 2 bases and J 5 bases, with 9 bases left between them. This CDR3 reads CASSPGGETEAFF. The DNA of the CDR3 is TGTGCCAGCTCACCAGGAGGGGAAACTGAAGCTTTCTTT.

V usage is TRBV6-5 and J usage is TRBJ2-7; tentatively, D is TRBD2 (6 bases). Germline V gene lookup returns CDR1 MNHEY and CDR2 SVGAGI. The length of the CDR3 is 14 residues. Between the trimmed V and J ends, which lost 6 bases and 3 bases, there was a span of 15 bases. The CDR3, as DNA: TGTGCCAGCAGCTGGCTCCGGGGGAACTACGAGCAGTACTTC. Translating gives CASSWLRGNYEQYF.

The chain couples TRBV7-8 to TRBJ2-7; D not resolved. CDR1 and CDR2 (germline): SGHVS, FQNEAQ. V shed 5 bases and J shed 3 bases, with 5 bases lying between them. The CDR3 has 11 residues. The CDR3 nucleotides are TGTGCCAGCAGCCCAAACTACGAGCAGTACTTC. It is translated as CASSPNYEQYF.

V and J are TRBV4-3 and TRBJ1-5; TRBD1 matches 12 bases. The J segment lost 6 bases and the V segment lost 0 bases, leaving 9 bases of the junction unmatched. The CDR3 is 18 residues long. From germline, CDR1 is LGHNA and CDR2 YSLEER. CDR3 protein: CASSQDWDRGQETQPQHF. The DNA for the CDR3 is TGCGCCAGCAGCCAAGACTGGGACAGGGGGCAAGAAACTCAGCCCCAGCATTTT.